Sequencing of this TCR beta chain was carried out in a study of spatial heterogeneity in lung cancer. About the study: Sequencing consistently turned up more beta-chain sequences than alpha-chain sequences.

Described time point: sample taken at primary tumor resection. Tumor, nontumor lung or frozen PBMC supplied whole RNA, sequenced without sorting. MiXCR was run by TCRdb on the 5' RACE reads, yielding one entry per CDR3 protein. The sample records several thousand distinct CDR3 sequences, around a sixth being singletons. This clonotype has more than one count but fewer than ten. Germline V CDR1 and CDR2: MNHEY, SVGAGI. This CDR3 region has 15 residues. Trimming took off 1 base at V and 1 base at J, with 11 bases between the two ends. This chain joins TRBV6-5 and TRBJ2-7; D unclear. The receptor was derived from a male donor with early-stage non-small cell lung cancer. The source was normal lung tissue next to the tumor, collected at surgery. CDR3 nucleotides: TGTGCCAGCAGTTACTACCCCTCGACGTCCTACGAGCAGTACTTC. It translates to CASSYYPSTSYEQYF.